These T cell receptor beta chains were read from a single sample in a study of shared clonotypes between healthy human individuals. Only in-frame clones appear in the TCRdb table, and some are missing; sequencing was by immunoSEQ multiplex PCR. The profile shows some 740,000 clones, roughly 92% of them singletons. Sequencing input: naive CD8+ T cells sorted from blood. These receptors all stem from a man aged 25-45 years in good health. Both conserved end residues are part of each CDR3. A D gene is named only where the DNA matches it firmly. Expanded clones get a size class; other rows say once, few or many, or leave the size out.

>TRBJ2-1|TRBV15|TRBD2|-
TGTGCCACCAGCAGAACAACCTCGCGGGGGGTTGTTTACAATGAGCAGTTCTTC
CATSRTTSRGVVYNEQFF
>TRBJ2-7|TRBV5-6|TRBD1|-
TGTGCCAGCAGCCCCCGGGACAGGGTCGTGGACGAGCAGTACTTC
CASSPRDRVVDEQYF
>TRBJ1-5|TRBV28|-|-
TGTGCCAGCAGTGACAAGGGGCTCAATCAGCCCCAGCATTTT
CASSDKGLNQPQHF
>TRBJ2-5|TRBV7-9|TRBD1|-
TGTGCCAGCAGCTTAACGGCCCTACAGGGGGCCCTGGGGCCGAGGATCCAGTACTTC
CASSLTALQGALGPRIQYF
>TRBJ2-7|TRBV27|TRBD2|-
TGTGCCAGCAGTACCGGACTAGCGGGAGGGCCACCTCTTCTCTACGAGCAGTACTTC
CASSTGLAGGPPLLYEQYF
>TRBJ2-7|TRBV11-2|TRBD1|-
TGTGCCAGCAGCGCTCGGGACAGATACGAGCAGTACTTC
CASSARDRYEQYF
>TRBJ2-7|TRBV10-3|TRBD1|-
TGTGCCATCAGTGAGGGGACAGCGTCCCCCTACGAGCAGTACTTC
CAISEGTASPYEQYF
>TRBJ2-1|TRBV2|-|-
TGTGCCAGCGAGGGGAGTGCCTACAATGAGCAGTTCTTC
CASEGSAYNEQFF
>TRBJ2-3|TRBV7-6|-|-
TGTGCCAGCAGCTCTCGAGTTAGCACAGATACGCAGTATTTT
CASSSRVSTDTQYF
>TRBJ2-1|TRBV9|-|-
TGTGCCAGCAGCCCTTCCGGGGGAGCCTACAATGAGCAGTTCTTC
CASSPSGGAYNEQFF
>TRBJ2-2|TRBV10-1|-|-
TGCGCCAGCAGTGAGATTTCAACCGGGGAGCTGTTTTTT
CASSEISTGELFF
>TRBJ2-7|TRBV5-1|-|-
TGCGCCAGCAGTGATTGGGCAGGGGCCTACGAGCAGTACTTC
CASSDWAGAYEQYF
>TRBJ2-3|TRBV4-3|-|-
TGCGCCAGCAGCCAAGAGGGTGGGGGACGAGACACAGATACGCAGTATTTT
CASSQEGGGRDTDTQYF
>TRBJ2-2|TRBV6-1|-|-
TGTGCCAGCATCGCTAGCATCACCGGGGAGCTGTTTTTT
CASIASITGELFF
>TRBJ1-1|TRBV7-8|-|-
TGTGCCAGCAGCTTAGAGTGGGCGGGGAACACTGAAGCTTTCTTT
CASSLEWAGNTEAFF
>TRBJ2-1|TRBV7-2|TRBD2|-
TGTGCCAGCAGCTTCGGGACTAGCGGGAGGTCCCAAACCTACAATGAGCAGTTCTTC
CASSFGTSGRSQTYNEQFF
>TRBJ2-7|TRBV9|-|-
TGTGCCAGCGGATTAGACGGAAGGTACGAGCAGTACTTC
CASGLDGRYEQYF
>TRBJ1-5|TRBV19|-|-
TGTGCCAGTAGGACCGGCAGACATCAGCCCCAGCATTTT
CASRTGRHQPQHF
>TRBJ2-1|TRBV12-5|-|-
TGTGCTAGTGTTCTAGGGACATCCAGACACGATGAGCAGTTCTTC
CASVLGTSRHDEQFF
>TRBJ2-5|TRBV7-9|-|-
TGTGCCAGCAGCTTAGACCGGACGGGAGAGACCCAGTACTTC
CASSLDRTGETQYF
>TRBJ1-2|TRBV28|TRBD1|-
TGTGCCAGCAGCCCTATAAGGACAGGGGATGGCTACACCTTC
CASSPIRTGDGYTF
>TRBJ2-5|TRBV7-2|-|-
TGTGCCAGCAGCAATCTAGGGACGTTCGAGGAGACCCAGTACTTC
CASSNLGTFEETQYF
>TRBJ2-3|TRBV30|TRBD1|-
TGTGCCTGGAGCCCCGGGACAGGGGACACAGATACGCAGTATTTT
CAWSPGTGDTDTQYF
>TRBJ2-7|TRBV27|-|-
TGTGCCAGCAGTTTATTCCCCCGGGCGGGCGAGCAGTACTTC
CASSLFPRAGEQYF
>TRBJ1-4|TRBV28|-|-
TGTGCCAGCGGAACTAACTGGGGGCCCACTAATGAAAAACTGTTTTTT
CASGTNWGPTNEKLFF
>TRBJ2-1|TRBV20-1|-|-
TGCAGTGCCCGGACTGATGAGCAGTTCTTC
CSARTDEQFF
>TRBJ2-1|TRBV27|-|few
TGTGCCAGCAGTTTATCTGGTGAGCAGTTCTTC
CASSLSGEQFF
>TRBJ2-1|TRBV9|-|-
TGTGCCAGCAGCCCAGGGGCCTTGATGGGGAATGAGCAGTTCTTC
CASSPGALMGNEQFF
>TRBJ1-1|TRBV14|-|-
TGTGCCAGCAGCCCGAGGGGGGGTGACACTGAAGCTTTCTTT
CASSPRGGDTEAFF
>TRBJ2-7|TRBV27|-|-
TGTGCCAGCAGTTTAATCGGATCCTACGAGCAGTACTTC
CASSLIGSYEQYF
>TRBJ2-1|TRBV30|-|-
TGTGCCTGGAGTAGAACAGCGAAAAACGATGAGCAGTTCTTC
CAWSRTAKNDEQFF
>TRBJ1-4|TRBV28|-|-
TGTGCCAGCAGAGCGAAAAAGAGCTCTAATGAAAAACTGTTTTTT
CASRAKKSSNEKLFF
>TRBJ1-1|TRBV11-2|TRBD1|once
TGTGCCAGCAGCTTAGAATCGTTCGACGCGAGACAGGGGAAGAACACTGAAGCTTTCTTT
CASSLESFDARQGKNTEAFF
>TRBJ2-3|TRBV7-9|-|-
TGTGCCAGCAGCTTAGCTGGCGGTAGCACAGATACGCAGTATTTT
CASSLAGGSTDTQYF
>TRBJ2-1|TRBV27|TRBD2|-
TGTGCCAGCAGTTTTCGAAGCGGGAGAGGACATGAGCAGTTCTTC
CASSFRSGRGHEQFF
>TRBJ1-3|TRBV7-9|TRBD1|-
TGTGCCAGCAGCGAGGGACCGGGACAGCGCTCTGGAAACACCATATATTTT
CASSEGPGQRSGNTIYF
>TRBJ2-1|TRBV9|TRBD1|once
TGTGCCAGCAGCGTCGGGACAGGGAGCAAATACAATGAGCAGTTCTTC
CASSVGTGSKYNEQFF
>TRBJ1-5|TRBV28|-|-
TGTGCCAGCAGTCCGAAACCCGGACCACCAACCTGGGATAGCAATCAGCCCCAGCATTTT
CASSPKPGPPTWDSNQPQHF
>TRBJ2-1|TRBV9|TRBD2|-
TGTGCCAGCAGCGTCCCTAGCGGGTTCTCCAATGAGCAGTTCTTC
CASSVPSGFSNEQFF
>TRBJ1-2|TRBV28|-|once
TGTGCCAGCAGTTTATACAGGGACGGTGATGGCTACACCTTC
CASSLYRDGDGYTF